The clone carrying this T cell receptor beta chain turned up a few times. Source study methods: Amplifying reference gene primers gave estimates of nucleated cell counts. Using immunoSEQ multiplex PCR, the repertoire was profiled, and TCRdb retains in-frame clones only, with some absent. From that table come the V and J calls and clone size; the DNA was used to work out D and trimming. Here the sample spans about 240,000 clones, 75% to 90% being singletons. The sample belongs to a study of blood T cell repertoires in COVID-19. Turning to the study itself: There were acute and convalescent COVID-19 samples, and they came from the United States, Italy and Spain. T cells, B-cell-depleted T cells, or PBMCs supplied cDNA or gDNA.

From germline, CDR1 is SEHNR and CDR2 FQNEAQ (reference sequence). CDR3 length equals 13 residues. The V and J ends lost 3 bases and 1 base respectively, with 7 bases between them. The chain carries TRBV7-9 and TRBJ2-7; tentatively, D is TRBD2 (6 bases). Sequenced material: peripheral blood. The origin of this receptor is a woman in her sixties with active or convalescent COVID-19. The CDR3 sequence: CASSFGGSYEQYF. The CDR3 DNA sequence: TGTGCCAGCAGCTTTGGGGGGTCCTACGAGCAGTACTTC. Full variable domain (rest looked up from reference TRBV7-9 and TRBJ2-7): DTGVSQNPRHKITKRGQNVTFRCDPISEHNRLYWYRQTLGQGPEFLTYFQNEAQLEKSRLLSDRFSAERPKGSFSTLEIQRTEQGDSAMYLCASSFGGSYEQYFGPGTRLTVT.